This entry lists 8 T cell receptor beta chains sequenced from one sample in a study of T cell repertoires in cytomegalovirus infection (dated by TCRdb to about 2019). The sample was run on an Illumina HiSeq 1500. In TCRdb, the public reads were trimmed at Q25 with fastp and aligned with MiXCR, with productive beta chains retained. Rows are combined by CDR3 protein, so each entry shows the most common genes and DNA. A total of 200,000 to 300,000 distinct CDR3 sequences appear in this sample, roughly an eighth of them only once. The leading ten clones occupy around 8.1% of the sample. Source material: PBMCs. The receptor set was obtained from a human donor in good health (CMV status not recorded). Some clones in this sample may be carry-over from other donors' samples.

Ten or more counts support this clonotype. Written as DNA, the CDR3 is TGTGCCAGCAGCTCCCCGGTTACTAGCGGGGGTTACAATGAGCAGTTCTTC. As protein: CASSSPVTSGGYNEQFF. This rearrangement joins TRBV5-6 to TRBJ2-1; 11 bases line up with TRBD2. The CDR3 has 17 residues. V lost 3 bases, J lost 4 bases, and 9 bases stayed unmatched. The germline V gene encodes CDR1 SGHDT and CDR2 YYEEEE.

Points on this clonotype: This could be a read error, since a much larger clone is one nucleotide away. No conserved phenylalanine or tryptophan is present at the end of the CDR3, so a read error is the likely explanation. The V and J genes are TRBV4-3 and TRBJ1-1; D unresolved. CDR3 size: 16 residues. V lost 1 base to trimming and J lost 0 bases, with 12 bases between them. From germline, CDR1 is LGHNA and CDR2 YSLEER. The DNA of the CDR3 is TGCGCCAGCAGCCAAGGGCCCCAGGCAATGAACACTGAAGCTTTCCTT. The encoded protein is CASSQGPQAMNTEAFL.

This clonotype was picked up a small number of times. The rearrangement joins TRBV2 to TRBJ2-7; the match to TRBD2 covers 9 bases. Losses at the gene ends were 2 bases for V and 9 bases for J; bases not matched to a gene: 11. Germline lookup yields CDR1 SNHLY and CDR2 FYNNEI. This CDR3 is 15 amino acids long. The CDR3 region has the DNA TGTGCCAGCAGTGAAATGGGGGGACTAGCTGGAGGGCAGTACTTC. This translates into CASSEMGGLAGGQYF.

This clonotype was observed at least ten times. The J gene is TRBJ1-6, the V gene TRBV7-3; D is ambiguous. Per germline, CDR1 SGHTA and CDR2 FQGTGA. Trimming cost V 1 base and J 7 bases, with 11 bases left between them. The CDR3 sequence is 15 residues long. CDR3 residues: CASSLKRQPNSPLHF. The DNA of the CDR3 is TGTGCCAGCAGCTTAAAACGCCAACCCAATTCACCCCTCCACTTT.

V and J are TRBV19 and TRBJ2-7; TRBD2 might be the D (6 bases). Trimming left V 4 bases short and J 3 bases short, with 10 bases between. This CDR3 has 13 amino acids. Germline-derived CDR1 and CDR2 are LNHDA and SQIVND (reference sequence). CDR3 in amino acids: CASSTGLHYEQYF. CDR3 nucleotides: TGTGCCAGTAGTACGGGACTTCACTACGAGCAGTACTTC.

This clonotype has a count of ten or more. The rearrangement joins TRBV7-6 to TRBJ2-7; 9 bases fit TRBD1. Germline CDR1 reads SGHVS; CDR2 reads FNYEAQ. V shed 5 bases, J shed 4 bases, and the junction held 6 bases outside the gene matches. The CDR3 has 14 amino acids. CDR3 sequence: CASSPMGTGYEQYF. The CDR3 bases are TGTGCCAGCAGCCCTATGGGGACAGGGTACGAGCAGTACTTC.

This clonotype was seen only a few times. This rearrangement joins TRBV19 to TRBJ1-2; 7 positions agree with TRBD1. Germline CDR1 LNHDA, CDR2 SQIVND (reference sequence). With V trimmed by 5 bases and J by 2 bases, 11 bases remained unmatched. The CDR3 covers 16 residues. CDR3 in amino acids: CASSPDQTGVNYGYTF. Here the CDR3 DNA reads TGTGCCAGTAGTCCCGATCAAACAGGGGTCAACTATGGCTACACCTTC.

The V and J genes are TRBV7-6 and TRBJ2-3; 12 nucleotides match TRBD2. The CDR3 runs 13 residues. The ends lost 5 bases at V and 10 bases at J; junction bases unmatched: 4. Looked up from germline, CDR1 is SGHVS and CDR2 is FNYEAQ. DNA of the CDR3: TGTGCCAGCAGCCAGACTAGCGGGAGTGCGCAGTATTTT. Translating it yields CASSQTSGSAQYF.